The T cell receptor beta chain under discussion was sequenced for a study of cytomegalovirus exposure and HLA in healthy donors. Study-wide results and caveats: Earlier analysis yielded a pattern in which most TCR beta V segments were productive about 90% or about 30% of the time.

The study ran its PCR with 60 Vbeta and 13 Jbeta primers. The table came from immunoSEQ multiplex PCR; TCRdb's copy has only in-frame clones and leaves some out. The sample has some 170,000 clones, roughly 80% seen once. The CDR3 sequence is 16 residues long. The V gene's germline CDR1 is MDHEN and CDR2 SYDVKM. V lost 6 bases to trimming and J lost 0 bases; unmatched junction nucleotides: 8. In regard to this clone: What it recognizes is unknown.

This TCR came from a girl aged 10 to 17 in good health and CMV-seropositive. The genes are TRBV28 and TRBJ1-3; 7 nucleotides line up with TRBD1. The sequencing input was PBMCs. The CDR3 DNA is TGTGCCAGCAGCGCTCCAGACAGGGACTCTGGAAACACCATATATTTT. It translates to CASSAPDRDSGNTIYF.